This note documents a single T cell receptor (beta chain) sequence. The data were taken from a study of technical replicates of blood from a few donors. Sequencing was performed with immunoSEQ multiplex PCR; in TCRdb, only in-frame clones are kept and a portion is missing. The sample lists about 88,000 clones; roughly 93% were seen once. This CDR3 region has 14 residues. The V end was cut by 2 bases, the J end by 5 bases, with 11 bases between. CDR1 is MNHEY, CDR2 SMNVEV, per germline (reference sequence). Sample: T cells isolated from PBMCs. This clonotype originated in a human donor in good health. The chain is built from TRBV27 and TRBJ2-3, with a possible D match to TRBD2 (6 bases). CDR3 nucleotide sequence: TGTGCCAGCAGTTTAACGGGAGATTTAGATACGCAGTATTTT. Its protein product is CASSLTGDLDTQYF.